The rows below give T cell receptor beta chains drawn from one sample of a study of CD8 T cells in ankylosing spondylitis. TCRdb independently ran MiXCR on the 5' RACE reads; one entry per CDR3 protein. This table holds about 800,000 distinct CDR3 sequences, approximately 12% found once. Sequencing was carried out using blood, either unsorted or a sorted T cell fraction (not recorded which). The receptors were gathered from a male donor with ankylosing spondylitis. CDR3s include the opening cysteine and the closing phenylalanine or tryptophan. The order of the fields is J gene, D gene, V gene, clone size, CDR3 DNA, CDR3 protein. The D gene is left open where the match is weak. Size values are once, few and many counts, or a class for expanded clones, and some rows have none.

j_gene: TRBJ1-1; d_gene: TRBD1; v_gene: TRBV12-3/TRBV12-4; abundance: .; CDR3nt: TGTGCCAGCAGTTTAAACAGGGGCTCGACTGAAGCTTTCTTT; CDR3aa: CASSLNRGSTEAFF
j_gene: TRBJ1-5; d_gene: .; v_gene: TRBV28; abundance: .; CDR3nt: TGTGCCAGCAGTTCGCCCTCCTGGGATCAGCCCCAGCATTTT; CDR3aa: CASSSPSWDQPQHF
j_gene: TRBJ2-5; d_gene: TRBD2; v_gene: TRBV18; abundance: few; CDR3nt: TGTGCCAGCTCACCAAGACTAGCGCCCCAAGAGACCCAGTACTTC; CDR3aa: CASSPRLAPQETQYF
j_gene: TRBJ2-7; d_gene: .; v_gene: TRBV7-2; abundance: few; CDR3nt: TGTGCCAGCAGCTACAGGGTTAGTTCCTACGAGCAGTACTTC; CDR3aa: CASSYRVSSYEQYF
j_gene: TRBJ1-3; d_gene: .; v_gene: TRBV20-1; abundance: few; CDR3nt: TGCAGTGCGAAAGACAGCCTCTCTGGAAACACCATATATTTT; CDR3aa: CSAKDSLSGNTIYF
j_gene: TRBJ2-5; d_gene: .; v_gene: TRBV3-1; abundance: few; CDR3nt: TGTGCCAGCAGCCACTGGGAGCAAGAGACCCAGTACTTC; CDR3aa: CASSHWEQETQYF
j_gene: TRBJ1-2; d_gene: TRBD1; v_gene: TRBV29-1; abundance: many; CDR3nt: TGCAGCGTTGCCGACAGGGCGAACCCCCTATTAGGCTACACCTTC; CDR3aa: CSVADRANPLLGYTF
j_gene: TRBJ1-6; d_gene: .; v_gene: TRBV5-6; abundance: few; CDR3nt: TGTGCCAGCAGCCCCTCTGGACTTTATAATTCACCCCTCCACTTT; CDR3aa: CASSPSGLYNSPLHF
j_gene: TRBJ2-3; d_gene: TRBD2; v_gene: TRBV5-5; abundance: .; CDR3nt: TGTGCCAGCAGCCGTAGCGGGGGGGATGGGGATACGCAGTATTTT; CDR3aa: CASSRSGGDGDTQYF
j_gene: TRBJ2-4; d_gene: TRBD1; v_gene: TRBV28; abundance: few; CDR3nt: TGTGCCAGCAGCCGGACAGGGAGCAACATTCAGTACTTC; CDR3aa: CASSRTGSNIQYF
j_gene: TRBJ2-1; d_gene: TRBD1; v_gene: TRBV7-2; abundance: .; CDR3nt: TGTGCCAGCAGCTTTGACAGGGGTTGGGAGCAGTTCTTC; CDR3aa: CASSFDRGWEQFF
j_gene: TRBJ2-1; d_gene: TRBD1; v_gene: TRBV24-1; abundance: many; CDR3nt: TGTGCCACCAGTGATTTAACAGGGGACACCTACAATGAGCAGTTCTTC; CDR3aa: CATSDLTGDTYNEQFF
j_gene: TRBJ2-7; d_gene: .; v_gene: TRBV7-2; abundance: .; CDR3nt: TGTGCCAGCAGCTACCGAAGGGGCGGGATCTACGAGCAGTACTTC; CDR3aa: CASSYRRGGIYEQYF
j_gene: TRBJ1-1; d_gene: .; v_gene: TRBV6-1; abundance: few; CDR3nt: TGTGCCAGCAGGCGGACTCCTTCGAGGGGGAACGCTGAAGCTTTCTTT; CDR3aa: CASRRTPSRGNAEAFF
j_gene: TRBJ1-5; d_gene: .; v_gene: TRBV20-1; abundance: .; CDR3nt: TGCAGTGCCCCCTCCACAGGACAGCCCCAGCATTTT; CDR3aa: CSAPSTGQPQHF
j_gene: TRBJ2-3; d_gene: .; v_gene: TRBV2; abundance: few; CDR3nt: TGTGCCAGCAGTGTTTTAGATACGCAGTATTTT; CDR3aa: CASSVLDTQYF
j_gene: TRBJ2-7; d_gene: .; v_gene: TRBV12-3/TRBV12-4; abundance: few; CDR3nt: TGTGCCAGCAGTCCGCTAGGGGGGATCTCCTACGAGCAGTACTTC; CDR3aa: CASSPLGGISYEQYF
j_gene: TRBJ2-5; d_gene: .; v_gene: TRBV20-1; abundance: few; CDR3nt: TGCAGTGCTAGGTCTATCGAGACCCAGTACTTC; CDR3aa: CSARSIETQYF
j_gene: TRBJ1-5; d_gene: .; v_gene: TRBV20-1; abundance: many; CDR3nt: TGCAGTGCTAGAGGGGGTCTGGGGGGCGGCGATCAGCCCCAGCATTTT; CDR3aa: CSARGGLGGGDQPQHF
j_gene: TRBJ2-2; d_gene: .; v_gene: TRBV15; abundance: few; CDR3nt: TGTGCCACCAGTTGGCGGACAGCCCGAGGGGAGCTGTTTTTT; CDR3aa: CATSWRTARGELFF
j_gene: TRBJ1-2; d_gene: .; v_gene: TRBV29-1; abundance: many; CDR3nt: TGCAGCGTTGTCGGCAGCTACGGTAACTATGGCTACACCTTC; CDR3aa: CSVVGSYGNYGYTF
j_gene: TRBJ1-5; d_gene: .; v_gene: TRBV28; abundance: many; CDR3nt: TGTGCCAGCAGTAGCCTACAGGGTGCGAACAATCAGCCCCAGCATTTT; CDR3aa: CASSSLQGANNQPQHF
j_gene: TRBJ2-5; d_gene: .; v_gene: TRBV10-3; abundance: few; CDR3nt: TGTGCCACCTCCAGCCACCAAGAGACCCAGTACTTC; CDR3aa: CATSSHQETQYF
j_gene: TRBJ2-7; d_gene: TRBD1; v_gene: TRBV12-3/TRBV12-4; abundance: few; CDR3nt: TGTGCCAGCACCTTACAGGGGACCTACGAGCAGTACTTC; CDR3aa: CASTLQGTYEQYF
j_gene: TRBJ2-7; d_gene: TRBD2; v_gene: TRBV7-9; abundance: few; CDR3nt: TGTGCCAGCCTGGGGGGGAGCCAGAGCGAGCAGTACTTC; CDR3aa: CASLGGSQSEQYF